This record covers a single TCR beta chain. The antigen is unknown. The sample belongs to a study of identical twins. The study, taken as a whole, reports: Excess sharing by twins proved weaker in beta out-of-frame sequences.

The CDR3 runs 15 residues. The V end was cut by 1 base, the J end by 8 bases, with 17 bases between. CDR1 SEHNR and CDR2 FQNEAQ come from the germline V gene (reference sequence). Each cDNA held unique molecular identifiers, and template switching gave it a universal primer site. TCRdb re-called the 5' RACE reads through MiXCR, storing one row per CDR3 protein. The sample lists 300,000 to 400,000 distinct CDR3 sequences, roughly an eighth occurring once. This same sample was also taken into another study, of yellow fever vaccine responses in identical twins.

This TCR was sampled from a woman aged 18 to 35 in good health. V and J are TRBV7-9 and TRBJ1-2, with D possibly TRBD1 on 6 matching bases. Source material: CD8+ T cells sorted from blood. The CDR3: CASSLDTGQRVGYTF. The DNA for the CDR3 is TGTGCCAGCAGCTTAGACACAGGGCAGAGGGTAGGCTACACCTTC.